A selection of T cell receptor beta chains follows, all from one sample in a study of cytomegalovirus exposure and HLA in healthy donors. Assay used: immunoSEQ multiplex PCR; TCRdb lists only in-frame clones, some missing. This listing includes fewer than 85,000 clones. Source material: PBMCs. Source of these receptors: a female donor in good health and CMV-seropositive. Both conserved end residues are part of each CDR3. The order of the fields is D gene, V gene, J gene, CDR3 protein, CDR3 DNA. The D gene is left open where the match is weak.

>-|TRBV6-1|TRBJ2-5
CASLSGFFQETQYF
TGTGCCAGCCTCAGTGGCTTTTTCCAAGAGACCCAGTACTTC
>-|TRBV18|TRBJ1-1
CASSPTGLNTEAFF
TGTGCCAGCTCACCAACAGGGCTGAACACTGAAGCTTTCTTT
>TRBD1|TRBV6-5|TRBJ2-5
CASSTGTGTSQYF
TGTGCCAGCAGTACCGGGACAGGGACGTCCCAGTACTTC
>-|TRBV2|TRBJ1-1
CASRKGGENTEAFF
TGTGCCAGCAGGAAGGGAGGGGAAAACACTGAAGCTTTCTTT
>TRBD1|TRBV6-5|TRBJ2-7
CASSPGTGLYEQYF
TGTGCCAGCAGCCCCGGGACAGGGCTTTACGAGCAGTACTTC
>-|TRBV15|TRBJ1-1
CATSPDGARGAFF
TGTGCCACCTCCCCAGATGGTGCTAGAGGAGCTTTCTTT
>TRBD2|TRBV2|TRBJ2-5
CASSEVGGGLKETQYF
TGTGCCAGCAGTGAAGTGGGCGGGGGGCTTAAGGAGACCCAGTACTTC
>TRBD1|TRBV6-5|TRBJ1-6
CASSYPGTGNSPLHF
TGTGCCAGCAGTTACCCCGGGACAGGGAATTCACCCCTCCACTTT
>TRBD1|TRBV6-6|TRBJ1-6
CASSSRGQGNSPLHF
TGTGCCAGCAGTAGCCGCGGACAGGGTAATTCACCCCTCCACTTT
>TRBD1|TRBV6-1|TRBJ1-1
CASSERGRGARGEAFF
TGTGCCAGCAGTGAAAGGGGCAGGGGGGCCCGCGGTGAAGCTTTCTTT
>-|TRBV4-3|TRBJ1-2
CASSAQGRGYTF
TGCGCCAGCAGCGCTCAGGGTCGAGGCTACACCTTC
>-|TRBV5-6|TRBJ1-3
CASSLGDTIYF
TGTGCCAGCAGCTTGGGCGACACCATATATTTT
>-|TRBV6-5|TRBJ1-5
CASSLNRDSNQPQHF
TGTGCCAGCAGTCTCAACAGGGATAGCAATCAGCCCCAGCATTTT
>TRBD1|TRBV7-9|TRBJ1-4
CASSSRDRGSEKLFF
TGTGCCAGCAGCTCCCGGGACAGGGGGTCTGAAAAACTGTTTTTT
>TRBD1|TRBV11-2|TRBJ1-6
CASSTTGGYNSPLHF
TGTGCCAGCAGCACGACAGGGGGCTATAATTCACCCCTCCACTTT
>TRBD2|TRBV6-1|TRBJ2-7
CASSEWRSGGEQYF
TGTGCCAGCAGTGAATGGAGGTCGGGGGGCGAGCAGTACTTC
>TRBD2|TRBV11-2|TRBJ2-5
CASSLGGASGKETQYF
TGTGCCAGCAGCTTAGGAGGCGCTAGCGGGAAAGAGACCCAGTACTTC
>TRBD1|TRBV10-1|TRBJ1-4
CASSVPGTVDEKLFF
TGCGCCAGCAGTGTGCCCGGGACAGTCGACGAAAAACTGTTTTTT
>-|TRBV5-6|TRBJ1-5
CASSSFGLGNQPQHF
TGTGCCAGCAGCTCGTTCGGGTTGGGCAATCAGCCCCAGCATTTT
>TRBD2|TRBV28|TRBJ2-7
CASRTSGRNTYEQYF
TGTGCCAGCCGGACTAGCGGGAGGAACACCTACGAGCAGTACTTC
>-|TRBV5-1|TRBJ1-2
CASSLGQINYGYTF
TGCGCCAGCAGCTTGGGACAGATTAACTATGGCTACACCTTC
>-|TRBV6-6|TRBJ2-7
CASTGLGGLISEQYF
TGTGCCAGCACTGGTCTAGGGGGTCTTATATCCGAGCAGTACTTC
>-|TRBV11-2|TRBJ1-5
CASSRTAQSNQPQHF
TGTGCCAGCAGTCGGACAGCTCAAAGCAATCAGCCCCAGCATTTT
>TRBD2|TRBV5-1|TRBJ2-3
CASSPRGLAGSTDTQYF
TGCGCCAGCAGCCCGAGGGGACTAGCGGGGTCCACAGATACGCAGTATTTT
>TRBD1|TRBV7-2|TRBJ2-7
CASSSTAGTGGVGEQYF
TGTGCCAGCAGCTCCACCGCCGGGACAGGGGGCGTTGGCGAGCAGTACTTC
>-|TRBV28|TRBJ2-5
CASSLGLEQYF
TGTGCCAGCAGTTTAGGACTTGAGCAGTACTTC
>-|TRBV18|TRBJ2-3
CASSPEYLSTDTQYF
TGTGCCAGCTCACCGGAGTACCTTAGCACAGATACGCAGTATTTT
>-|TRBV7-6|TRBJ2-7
CASSLTRQNQQYF
TGTGCCAGCAGCTTAACCAGACAGAATCAGCAGTACTTC
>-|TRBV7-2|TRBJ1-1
CASSSQVGNTEAFF
TGTGCCAGCAGCTCGCAGGTGGGGAACACTGAAGCTTTCTTT
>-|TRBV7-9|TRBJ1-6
CASSLYSVNRYSPLHF
TGTGCCAGCAGCTTATACTCGGTGAACCGATATTCACCCCTCCACTTT
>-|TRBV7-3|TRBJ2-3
CASSWGLRGTSTDTQYF
TGTGCCAGCAGCTGGGGGCTGAGGGGAACTAGTACAGATACGCAGTATTTT
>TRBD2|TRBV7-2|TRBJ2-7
CASSSVASGVEQYF
TGTGCCAGCAGCTCTGTAGCTAGCGGGGTCGAGCAGTACTTC
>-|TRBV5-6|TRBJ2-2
CASSVVQPGTGELFF
TGTGCCAGCAGCGTGGTTCAACCGGGCACCGGGGAGCTGTTTTTT
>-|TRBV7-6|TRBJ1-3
CASSLAFGDTIYF
TGTGCCAGCAGCTTAGCGTTCGGGGACACCATATATTTT
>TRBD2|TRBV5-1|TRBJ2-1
CASSLSSGITYNEQFF
TGCGCCAGCAGCTTGTCGAGCGGGATCACCTACAATGAGCAGTTCTTC
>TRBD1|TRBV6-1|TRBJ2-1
CASSASRGRNEQFF
TGTGCCAGCAGTGCATCCAGGGGGCGCAATGAGCAGTTCTTC
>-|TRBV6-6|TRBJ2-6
CASSLRGSGANVLTF
TGTGCCAGCAGCCTTAGAGGCTCTGGGGCCAACGTCCTGACTTTC
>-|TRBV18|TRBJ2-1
CASSPWSQLTYNEQFF
TGTGCCAGCTCACCCTGGAGCCAGCTTACCTACAATGAGCAGTTCTTC
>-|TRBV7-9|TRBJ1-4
CASSLVREGEKLFF
TGTGCCAGCAGCTTGGTCAGGGAAGGTGAAAAACTGTTTTTT
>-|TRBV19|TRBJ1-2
CASTDSLYGYTF
TGTGCCAGTACCGACAGTCTCTATGGCTACACCTTC
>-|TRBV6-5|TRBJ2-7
CASSPDGQLYEQYF
TGTGCCAGCAGCCCCGACGGACAGCTCTACGAGCAGTACTTC
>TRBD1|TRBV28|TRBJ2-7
CASSLTGQGYEQYF
TGTGCCAGCAGTTTAACCGGACAGGGCTACGAGCAGTACTTC